This TCR beta chain was retrieved from a study of T cells after yellow fever vaccination. Study results and caveats: The secondary response was weaker but peaked faster, day 5 versus 15. Some clonotypes were seen in both the CD4 and the CD8 compartments. These made up a small share and likely arose from convergent recombination.

The TCR cDNA carried a universal primer site and UMIs from 5'RACE template switching. From the 5' RACE reads, TCRdb called clonotypes with MiXCR, one entry per CDR3 protein. Counted here are under 600,000 distinct CDR3 sequences, about 14% occurring once; the ten biggest clones make up 11% to 15%. Only a few counts were recorded for this clonotype. Its antigen is currently unknown. This clonotype was obtained from a man aged 30-40 years who received the YFV17D yellow fever vaccine. The sample consisted of PBMCs, taken on the day of the yellow fever booster vaccination.

CDR3 DNA sequence: TGTGCCACCAGTGACGGGGGAGGTGGCTACACCTTC. Residues: CATSDGGGGYTF. The J gene is TRBJ1-2, the V gene TRBV24-1; D might be TRBD1 (5 bases). CDR3 length equals 12 residues. Trimming left V 4 bases short and J 7 bases short, with 9 bases between. Looked up from germline, CDR1 is KGHDR and CDR2 is SFDVKD.